This T cell receptor (beta chain) was documented in a study of beta chain features in type 1 diabetes. CDR1 is MNHEY, CDR2 SVGAGI, per germline. This CDR3 spans 16 amino acids. Between the trimmed V and J ends, which lost 0 bases and 1 base, there was a span of 13 bases. The entirety of the isolated RNA underwent reverse transcription, so expressed TCRB transcripts were sequenced. This table comes from immunoSEQ multiplex PCR, and its TCRdb copy is limited to in-frame clones, with some not included. The sample yields 900,000 or so clones, about a sixth seen once. Blood was drawn once from each donor into heparinised tubes. The draws averaged approximately 120 mL. Sorting gave populations that all exceeded 98% purity.

The specimen was naive CD4+ T cells from blood. The V and J genes are TRBV6-5 and TRBJ2-7; D might be TRBD1 (6 bases). The origin of this receptor is a woman in her late teens or twenties in good health. The chain's CDR3 is CASSYSRGRGSYEQYF. Here the CDR3 DNA reads TGTGCCAGCAGTTACTCGAGGGGCAGGGGATCCTACGAGCAGTACTTC.